This T cell receptor beta chain was profiled in a study of early T cells in non-severe SARS-CoV-2 infection. Study background: The input, bulk RNA from unsorted whole blood, was sequenced, and chains were unpaired. Whole-study results and caveats: The matching step, a VDJdb search, favored anti-spike CD8 responses and missed private and CD4 specificities.

Unique molecular identifiers were added to individual cDNA molecules. TCRdb itself ran the 5' RACE reads through MiXCR, one entry per CDR3 protein. The sample holds about 97,000 distinct CDR3 sequences, around 14% seen once. As concerns this clonotype: Its antigen is still unknown.

Germline V gene sequence: CDR1 SGHDN, CDR2 FVKESK. The germline V and J ends were trimmed by 8 bases and 5 bases, with 16 bases remaining between them. The CDR3 loop spans 13 amino acids. The sequence was collected from an adult who was a healthcare worker with PCR-confirmed SARS-CoV-2 infection or an uninfected control (not recorded which). What was sequenced was whole blood. The V gene is TRBV14, the J gene TRBJ2-7, with D possibly matching TRBD2 (6 bases). Written as DNA, the CDR3 is TGTGCCAGCCTCCACGGGACTTTTGACGAGCAGTACTTC. The encoded protein is CASLHGTFDEQYF.